The TCR beta chain described here comes from a study of cytomegalovirus exposure and HLA in healthy donors. At the level of the study: The 130 or so validation repertoires were reported in a later analysis to have been generated on the same platform as the roughly 700 first-cohort repertoires.

The CDR3 is 16 residues long. With V trimmed by 1 base and J by 5 bases, 8 bases remained unmatched. Germline CDR1 reads SGHTA; CDR2 reads FQGNSA. As concerns this clone: Antigen specificity is unknown.

General study findings and limits: Specificity for CMV antigens was confirmed in vitro for three of the CMV-associated chains. The study flagged about 150 TCR beta chains as cytomegalovirus-associated.

The donors formed part of the approximately 120-subject validation cohort, distinct from the approximately 640-subject first cohort. Data came from immunoSEQ multiplex PCR; TCRdb stores just in-frame clones and leaves some out. The sample shows almost 70,000 clones, under 96% of them seen only once. The rearrangement uses TRBV7-2 and TRBJ2-7; 10 nucleotides match TRBD1. Sequencing was done on a sample of PBMCs. The clonotype originates from a woman under 30 in good health and CMV-seropositive. The DNA for the CDR3 is TGTGCCAGCAGCTTAGATAAATGGGACAGGGGTCACGAGCAGTACTTC. As protein: CASSLDKWDRGHEQYF.